The 18 T cell receptor beta chains in this list originate from one sample, sequenced in a study of siplizumab effects on memory and regulatory T cells. Clones were read by immunoSEQ multiplex PCR, and TCRdb kept only the in-frame ones, dropping some. The table lists roughly 100,000 clones, 90% to 95% of them singletons. Material: CD8+ T cells sorted from blood. The receptors were gathered from a human donor in good health.

This clone appeared once. This chain joins TRBV13 and TRBJ1-1, with D unclear. Per the germline V gene, CDR1 is PRHDT and CDR2 is FYEKMQ (reference sequence). The length of the CDR3 is 14 residues. The germline V and J ends were trimmed by 6 bases and 0 bases, with 11 bases remaining between them. CDR3 in amino acids: CASSIGRMNTEAFF. The CDR3 nucleotides are TGTGCCAGCAGTATAGGACGGATGAACACTGAAGCTTTCTTT.

This chain connects TRBV7-8 to TRBJ2-2; 11 nucleotides agree with TRBD1. CDR3 length equals 17 residues. Germline V gene data show CDR1 as SGHVS and CDR2 as FQNEAQ. The J segment lost 5 bases and the V segment lost 3 bases, leaving 8 bases of the junction unmatched. CDR3 DNA sequence: TGTGCCAGCAGCTTGGACTGGACAGGGGGCGAGACCGGGGAGCTGTTTTTT. It translates to CASSLDWTGGETGELFF.

This chain uses TRBV27 with TRBJ2-5, with 8 bases fitting TRBD2. Germline CDR1 MNHEY, CDR2 SMNVEV (reference sequence). This CDR3 is 16 amino acids long. V shed 0 bases and J 3 bases; nucleotides not matched to a gene: 6. The DNA for the CDR3 is TGTGCCAGCAGTTTATCCTTAGCGGGACAAAAAGAGACCCAGTACTTC. Its protein product is CASSLSLAGQKETQYF.

This clone has just one count. V is TRBV7-6 and J is TRBJ2-1; D ambiguous. In germline, CDR1 is SGHVS, CDR2 FNYEAQ. The V end was cut by 5 bases, the J end by 8 bases, with 13 bases between. This CDR3 spans 13 amino acids. Written as DNA, the CDR3 is TGTGCCAGCAGCCGAATAATCTCGGATGAGCAGTTCTTC. This encodes CASSRIISDEQFF.

This clone turned up a few times. This chain's CDR3 is CASSSQLSSYNSPLHF. CDR3 DNA sequence: TGCGCCAGCAGCTCGCAACTGAGCTCCTATAATTCACCCCTCCACTTT. The gene calls are TRBV5-1 and TRBJ1-6; D is undetermined. The germline V gene encodes CDR1 SGHRS and CDR2 YFSETQ. Between the trimmed V and J ends, which lost 3 bases and 0 bases, there was a span of 10 bases. The CDR3 has 16 amino acids.

This rearrangement joins TRBV27 to TRBJ1-1; D is possibly TRBD1 (5 bases). The CDR3 covers 15 residues. Germline loops: CDR1 MNHEY, CDR2 SMNVEV (reference sequence). V was shortened by 1 base and J by 11 bases, with 20 bases between the two germline ends. The CDR3 bases are TGTGCCAGCAGTTTATGGGCAGGGCTCTCTTCAGGGGCTTTCTTT. Protein sequence: CASSLWAGLSSGAFF.

J is TRBJ2-7 and V is TRBV14; D remains ambiguous. Germline V lookup: CDR1 SGHDN, CDR2 FVKESK. The V end was cut by 0 bases, the J end by 1 base, with 7 bases between. This CDR3 comprises 14 residues. The CDR3 nucleotides are TGTGCCAGCAGCCAAGATATTGGGTCCTACGAGCAGTACTTC. Its translation is CASSQDIGSYEQYF.

This clone was picked up one time. The chain is built from TRBV5-5 and TRBJ2-7, with TRBD1 matching 8 bases. CDR1 SGHKS and CDR2 YYEKEE come from the germline V gene (reference sequence). This CDR3 spans 14 amino acids. The V segment lost 0 bases and the J segment 2 bases; nucleotides outside the gene matches: 1. The DNA of the CDR3 is TGTGCCAGCAGCTTGGCGACAGGGGCCTACGAGCAGTACTTC. Amino acids: CASSLATGAYEQYF.

This rearrangement joins TRBV9 to TRBJ2-5, with TRBD2 identical over 9 bases. V gave up 0 bases and J gave up 0 bases; unmatched junction bases: 3. The length of the CDR3 is 16 residues. Germline V gives CDR1 SGDLS, CDR2 YYNGEE. In DNA, the CDR3 is TGTGCCAGCAGCGTAGGTGGACTAGCGCACCAAGAGACCCAGTACTTC. Translation gives CASSVGGLAHQETQYF.

V gene TRBV7-9 combines with J gene TRBJ1-2; no reliable D call. Trimming removed 1 base at V and 1 base at J, with 13 bases between. The germline gives CDR1 SEHNR, CDR2 FQNEAQ (reference sequence). The CDR3 covers 16 residues. The CDR3 DNA sequence: TGTGCCAGCAGCTTAGAGGCGGGGAGAGGTAACTATGGCTACACCTTC. Amino acids: CASSLEAGRGNYGYTF.

The chain combines TRBV19 with TRBJ1-1, with TRBD1 matching over 10 bases. The CDR3 covers 15 residues. The V gene end was trimmed by 5 bases and the J gene end by 4 bases; junction bases not matched to a gene: 7. Germline V gene sequence: CDR1 LNHDA, CDR2 SQIVND (reference sequence). The CDR3 protein is CASSPRDRGSTEAFF. The CDR3 DNA reads as TGTGCCAGTAGTCCCCGGGACAGGGGAAGCACTGAAGCTTTCTTT.

This sequence joins TRBV27 and TRBJ2-5; D may be TRBD2 (7 bases). The CDR3 totals 14 residues. Trimming stripped 6 bases from V and 5 bases from J, with 16 bases between. Germline CDR1 MNHEY, CDR2 SMNVEV (reference sequence). The CDR3 protein is CASSYLGGQETQYF. The CDR3 DNA reads as TGTGCCAGCAGCTACTTGGGGGGGCAGGAGACCCAGTACTTC.

The chain carries TRBV27 and TRBJ2-7; 7 nucleotides match TRBD1. The ends lost 10 bases at V and 6 bases at J; junction bases unmatched: 3. The CDR3 spans 10 residues. Germline V lookup: CDR1 MNHEY, CDR2 SMNVEV (reference sequence). CDR3 protein: CATGGFEQYF. Here the CDR3 DNA reads TGTGCCACAGGGGGTTTCGAGCAGTACTTC.

This chain links TRBV10-2 with TRBJ2-7, with no clear D. Germline values: CDR1 WSHSY, CDR2 SAAADI. This CDR3 is 14 amino acids long. V lost 6 bases and J 3 bases, leaving 15 bases between the germline ends. The CDR3 region has the DNA TGCGCCAGCAGCCCCCTGGTAGGAGACTACGAGCAGTACTTC. Amino acids: CASSPLVGDYEQYF.

The chain joins TRBV7-9 to TRBJ2-1; D is perhaps TRBD1 (6 bases). Germline CDR1 is SEHNR and CDR2 is FQNEAQ (reference sequence). V was shortened by 6 bases and J by 3 bases, with 9 bases between the two germline ends. The CDR3 is 13 residues long. The CDR3 spells CASRSTGYNEQFF. In DNA form, the CDR3 reads TGTGCCAGCAGGTCGACAGGCTACAATGAGCAGTTCTTC.

The CDR3 loop is CASSSWGRQETQYF. In nucleotides, the CDR3 is TGTGCCAGCAGCAGTTGGGGGCGGCAAGAGACCCAGTACTTC. The chain employs TRBV11-2 and TRBJ2-5, with D possibly TRBD1 on 6 matching bases. The CDR3 runs to 14 residues. Trimming cost V 5 bases and J 2 bases, with 12 bases left between them. The germline gives CDR1 SGHAT, CDR2 FQNNGV.

The J gene is TRBJ2-5, the V gene TRBV19; perhaps TRBD2 as D (5 bases). This CDR3 is 13 amino acids long. Germline CDR1 reads LNHDA; CDR2 reads SQIVND (reference sequence). V was trimmed by 5 bases and J by 5 bases, leaving 12 bases between them. CDR3 loop: CASSWTPGETQYF. The CDR3 DNA reads as TGTGCCAGTAGTTGGACTCCGGGGGAGACCCAGTACTTC.

The chain recombines TRBV4-1 with TRBJ2-3; TRBD2 agrees at 7 bases. J lost 2 bases, V lost 1 base, and 6 bases had no gene match. Germline V gene sequence: CDR1 MGHRA, CDR2 YSYEKL. CDR3 length equals 16 residues. This CDR3 reads CASSQVGLADTDTQYF. Here the CDR3 DNA reads TGCGCCAGCAGCCAAGTAGGGCTAGCGGACACAGATACGCAGTATTTT.